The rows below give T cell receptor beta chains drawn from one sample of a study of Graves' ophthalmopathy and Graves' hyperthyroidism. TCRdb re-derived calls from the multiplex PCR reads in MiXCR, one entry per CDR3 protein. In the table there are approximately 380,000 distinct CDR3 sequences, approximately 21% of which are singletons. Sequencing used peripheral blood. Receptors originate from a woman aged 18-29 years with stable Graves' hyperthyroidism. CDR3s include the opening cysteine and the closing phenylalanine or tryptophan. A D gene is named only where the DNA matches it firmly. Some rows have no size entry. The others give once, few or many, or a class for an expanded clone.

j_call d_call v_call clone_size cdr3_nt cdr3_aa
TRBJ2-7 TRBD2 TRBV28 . TGTGCCAGCAGGCAGACTAGCCAAGGCAGGGAGCAGTACTTC CASRQTSQGREQYF
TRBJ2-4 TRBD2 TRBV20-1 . TGCAGTGCTCGTTCCACTAGCGGGCAATCGTTAGCCAAAAACATTCAGTACTTC CSARSTSGQSLAKNIQYF
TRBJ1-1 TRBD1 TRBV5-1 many TGCGCCAGCAGCGGGACTACAGGGGAGGACACTGAAGCTTTCTTT CASSGTTGEDTEAFF
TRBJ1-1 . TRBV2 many TGTGCCAGCAGTGATGATGAAGCTTTCTTT CASSDDEAFF
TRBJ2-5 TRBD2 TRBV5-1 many TGCGCCAGCAGCTTGGAGGCGGGAGGTATGGAGACCCAGTACTTC CASSLEAGGMETQYF
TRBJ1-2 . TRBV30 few TGTGCCTGGAGCGGGTATGGCTACACCTTC CAWSGYGYTF
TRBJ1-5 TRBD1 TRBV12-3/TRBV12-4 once TGTGCCAGCAGAGGGACAGGGGGCGGTCAGCCCCAGCATTTT CASRGTGGGQPQHF
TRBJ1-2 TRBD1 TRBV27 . TGTGCCACCAGGGGGGAACGGACGAACTATGGCTACACCTTC CATRGERTNYGYTF
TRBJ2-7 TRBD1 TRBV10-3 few TGTGCCATCAGTGATGGGGACAGGGGCCTTTCCTACGAGCAGTACTTC CAISDGDRGLSYEQYF
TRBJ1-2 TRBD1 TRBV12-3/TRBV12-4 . TGTGCCAGCAGTTTAAAGGGGGCGGGCTATGGCTACACCTTC CASSLKGAGYGYTF
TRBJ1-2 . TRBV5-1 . TGCGCCAGCAGACCTCAGAATTCTAACTATGGCTACACCTTC CASRPQNSNYGYTF
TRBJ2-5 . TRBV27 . TGTGTCAGCAGCCGGCTCGGAGAACAAGAGACCCAGTACTTC CVSSRLGEQETQYF
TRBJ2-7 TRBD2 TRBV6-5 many TGTGCCAGCAGTTACTCAGCCACCAGGGGACTAGGCTACGAGCAGTACTTC CASSYSATRGLGYEQYF
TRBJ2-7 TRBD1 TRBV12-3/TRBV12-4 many TGTGCCAGCACCCAGACAGGGGACGAGCAGTACTTC CASTQTGDEQYF
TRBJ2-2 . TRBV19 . TGTGCCAGTAGTATAGACCGCGACGGGAGAGTGAACACCGGGGAGCTGTTTTTT CASSIDRDGRVNTGELFF
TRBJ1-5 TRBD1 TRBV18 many TGTGCCAGCTCACTAGGGAGACAGGGATCAGGACAGCCCCAGCATTTT CASSLGRQGSGQPQHF
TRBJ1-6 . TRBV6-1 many TGTGCCAGCAGCCTCTGGGGGGCTGCCAATTCACCCCTCCACTTT CASSLWGAANSPLHF